The table lists the clone carrying this T cell receptor (beta chain) with a few counts. The source material, RNA transcripts, was used to amplify TCR beta CDR3 regions. A first-round RT-PCR of the TCR CDR3 used the HTBI primer set. TCRdb re-called the multiplex PCR reads with MiXCR, one entry per CDR3 protein. The table has hundreds of thousands of distinct CDR3 sequences, around 15% seen once; the top ten hold about 18%. These data originate in a study of T cells in Graves' hyperthyroidism and ophthalmopathy. V was shortened by 4 bases and J by 7 bases, with 18 bases between the two germline ends. The germline V gene has CDR1 SGHDT and CDR2 YYEEEE. The CDR3 extends over 15 amino acids.

The TCR was taken from a woman aged 18-29 years with Graves' hyperthyroidism. The material sequenced was blood. The chain combines TRBV5-6 with TRBJ2-1, with D possibly TRBD2 on 5 matching bases. CDR3 in amino acids: CASSLQLDGANEQFF. The CDR3 DNA follows: TGTGCCAGCAGCCTGCAACTAGACGGTGCGAATGAGCAGTTCTTC.